This TCR beta chain originates from a study of shared clonotypes between healthy human individuals. Across the whole study: Per-donor plates numbered three CD4 naive, three CD4 memory, two CD8 naive and one CD8 memory. Study observations and caveats: Blood was the sole source, and tissue repertoires probably differ.

To note about this clone: What it binds is not known.

Using immunoSEQ multiplex PCR, the repertoire was profiled, and TCRdb retains in-frame clones only, with some absent. The sample holds 2,500,000 or so clones, 93% seen once. The germline V gene has CDR1 KGHSH and CDR2 LQKENI. The ends were cut back, 3 bases at V and 1 base at J, with 19 bases in the middle. CDR3 length: 17 residues. The sequenced sample consisted of naive CD4+ T cells from PBMCs. Noted subset: CD45RA+ positively selected. The sequence was obtained from a man between 18 and 29 years old in good health. Some clones in this sample may be carry-over from other donors' samples. The V call is TRBV18, the J call TRBJ2-7, with D tentatively TRBD1 or TRBD2 (5 bases each). The CDR3 DNA reads TGTGCCAGCTCACCCCGAGCAACCGGGACGGCATCCTACGAGCAGTACTTC. It codes for CASSPRATGTASYEQYF. The complete variable domain, with remaining parts taken from reference TRBV18 and TRBJ2-7, reads NAGVMQNPRHLVRRRGQEARLRCSPMKGHSHVYWYRQLPEEGLKFMVYLQKENIIDESGMPKERFSAEFPKEGPSILRIQQVVRGDSAAYFCASSPRATGTASYEQYFGPGTRLTVT.